Each of the 28 T cell receptor beta chains below was sequenced from the same sample in a study of CD8+CD57+ T cells in acquired aplastic anemia. The TCR beta profiling, which covered VDJ combination and CDR3 sequence, was carried out using genomic DNA as the template. MiXCR, run by TCRdb on the reads, gives a single entry per CDR3 protein. This sample carries roughly 250,000 distinct CDR3 sequences, more than 40% of them seen once, and the ten largest clones take 7.8%. Sequenced patients had shown CD8+CD57+ cell expansion by flow cytometry. The sequencing sample was made of sorted CD4+, CD8+, or CD8+CD57+ T cells (not recorded which) from PBMCs. Receptors originate from a human donor with aplastic anemia.

This clonotype was seen ten or more times. V usage is TRBV4-1 and J usage is TRBJ2-7, with a possible D match to TRBD1 (5 bases). Between the trimmed V and J ends, which lost 1 base and 9 bases, there was a span of 16 bases. The CDR3 is 14 residues long. Per germline, CDR1 MGHRA and CDR2 YSYEKL. The CDR3, as DNA: TGCGCCAGCAGCCAAGGGACACCGCCTGACCGGCAGTACTTC. It translates to CASSQGTPPDRQYF.

A remark on this clonotype: A much larger clonotype is one base distant, so this may be a read error. The chain uses TRBV9 and TRBJ1-1, with D unclear. The CDR3 spans 15 residues. CDR1 SGDLS and CDR2 YYNGEE come from the germline V gene. The chain's CDR3 is CASSAGEILNTETFF. The CDR3 DNA sequence: TGTGCCAGCAGCGCGGGAGAGATATTGAACACTGAAACTTTCTTT.

This clonotype appeared many times. The genes are TRBV9 and TRBJ2-1, with a weak D call TRBD2 (5 bases). V lost 1 base and J lost 8, with 10 bases in between. CDR1 is SGDLS, CDR2 YYNGEE, per germline. CDR3 length: 13 amino acids. The CDR3 is CASSVYGIDEQFF. Written as DNA, the CDR3 is TGTGCCAGCAGCGTATACGGGATCGATGAGCAGTTCTTC.

With respect to this clonotype: This is likely a read error, given that the CDR3 carries no conserved phenylalanine or tryptophan at its end. The rearrangement links TRBV7-3 to TRBJ2-3; 8 nucleotides match TRBD2. The CDR3 contains 16 residues. V was pared by 3 bases and J by 3 bases, with 8 bases of the junction left unmatched. The germline V gene encodes CDR1 SGHTA and CDR2 FQGTGA. The CDR3 DNA sequence: TGTGCCAGCAGCTTCCGCAGTCGGGGGGGTACAGATACGCAGTATCTT. Protein product: CASSFRSRGGTDTQYL.

This clonotype was detected many times. The chain joins TRBV28 to TRBJ2-7; 12 bases are shared with TRBD1. CDR1 MDHEN and CDR2 SYDVKM come from the germline V gene. The junction had 6 bases not matched to a gene; V was cut back by 6 bases and J by 0 bases. The CDR3 is 16 amino acids. The CDR3 DNA is TGTGCCAGCAGCCACGGGACAGGGGGCCGCTCCTACGAGCAGTACTTC. It translates to CASSHGTGGRSYEQYF.

This clonotype was counted many times. This rearrangement joins TRBV5-8 to TRBJ2-1, with a possible D match to TRBD2 (7 bases). CDR1 SGHTS and CDR2 YDEGEE come from the germline V gene. The CDR3 length is 15 residues. Trimming removed 0 bases from V and 4 bases from J, with 11 bases in between. The chain's CDR3 is CASSLVGGGYNEQFF. The CDR3 DNA sequence: TGTGCCAGCAGCTTGGTAGGGGGAGGGTACAATGAGCAGTTCTTC. The variable domain in full, with the rest retrieved from reference TRBV5-8 and TRBJ2-1, is EAGVTQSPTHLIKTRGQQATLRCSPISGHTSVYWYQQALGLGLQFLLWYDEGEERNRGNFPPRFSGRQFPNYSSELNVNALELEDSALYLCASSLVGGGYNEQFFGPGTRLTVL.

The table lists this clonotype with many counts. The chain recombines TRBV4-1 with TRBJ2-5; D is ambiguous. V dropped 1 base and J dropped 1 base, with 10 bases sitting between them. This CDR3 has 15 residues. Germline lookup yields CDR1 MGHRA and CDR2 YSYEKL. The CDR3 nucleotides are TGCGCCAGCAGCCAAGTCTCGGCTAGCCAAGAGACCCAGTACTTC. This gives the protein CASSQVSASQETQYF.

This clonotype was found a few times. The chain links TRBV27 to TRBJ1-2; tentatively, D is TRBD1 (5 bases). Trimming left V 8 bases short and J 8 bases short, with 21 bases between. Germline lookup yields CDR1 MNHEY and CDR2 SMNVEV (reference sequence). The CDR3 length is 14 residues. CDR3 bases: TGTGCCAGCGGGACCTCCATGGCAAGATGGGGCTACACCTTC. Its translation: CASGTSMARWGYTF.

About this clonotype: A junction end diverges from the germline sequence, so it may reflect a read error. The chain uses TRBV7-2 and TRBJ2-6; 7 bases fit TRBD2. The CDR3 covers 14 residues. The germline gives CDR1 SGHTA, CDR2 FQGNSA. The CDR3 region is CASRGRAGDNVLTF. CDR3 DNA: TGTGCCAGCAGGGGGAGGGCGGGGGACAACGTCCTGACTTTC.

This clonotype was counted many times. This chain uses TRBV16 with TRBJ1-2; 9 bases map to TRBD1. This CDR3 contains 15 residues. From germline, CDR1 is KGHSY and CDR2 FQNENV. With V trimmed by 4 bases and J by 2 bases, 5 bases remained unmatched. The CDR3 loop is CASSLSTGGNYGYTF. The CDR3 DNA sequence: TGTGCCAGCAGCCTATCGACAGGGGGGAACTATGGCTACACCTTC.

This clonotype showed up many times. The chain joins TRBV6-1 to TRBJ2-7; 11 bases line up with TRBD2. The CDR3 is 17 residues long. V dropped 0 bases and J dropped 3; count of bases not matched to a gene: 7. The germline V gene has CDR1 MNHNS and CDR2 SASEGT. DNA for the CDR3: TGTGCCAGCAGTGAAGCGGTCCTAGCGGGAGGAGTCTACGAGCAGTACTTC. Translation: CASSEAVLAGGVYEQYF.

This clonotype has a count of ten or more. The CDR3 nucleotides read TGTGCCAGCAGCTCAGCGGGAGGGCATGAGCAGTTCTTC. Protein: CASSSAGGHEQFF. The genes are TRBV5-6 and TRBJ2-1; TRBD2 matches 10 bases. Germline V gives CDR1 SGHDT, CDR2 YYEEEE. Trimming took 3 bases from V and 8 from J; bases not matched to a gene: 2. The length of the CDR3 is 13 residues.

Written as DNA, the CDR3 is TGTGCCAGCAGCTTTAGACAGAGGGATACGCAGTATTTT. Translation gives CASSFRQRDTQYF. The chain carries TRBV7-2 and TRBJ2-3, with a possible D match to TRBD1 (5 bases). The length of the CDR3 is 13 residues. With 3 bases removed from V and 6 bases from J, the gap between germline ends came to 10 bases. From germline, CDR1 is SGHTA and CDR2 FQGNSA.

At least ten counts were recorded for this clonotype. V and J are TRBV9 and TRBJ1-1; 8 bases line up with TRBD1. The CDR3 consists of 16 residues. The V and J ends lost 3 bases and 1 base, in that order; junction bases with no gene match: 8. Germline CDR1 and CDR2: SGDLS and YYNGEE. As DNA, the CDR3 is TGTGCCAGCAGCGGACAGGGGCAGGAAGGGAACACTGAAGCTTTCTTT. Its protein product is CASSGQGQEGNTEAFF.

The V gene is TRBV5-1, the J gene TRBJ2-7; 7 nucleotides agree with TRBD2. Unmatched junction bases numbered 8, after V lost 0 bases and J lost 5 bases. CDR3 length: 15 residues. Germline CDR1 and CDR2: SGHRS and YFSETQ. The CDR3 reads CASSLGGRGVNEQYF. The DNA for the CDR3 is TGCGCCAGCAGCTTGGGCGGACGGGGGGTGAACGAGCAGTACTTC.

This clonotype was seen at least ten times. The J gene is TRBJ1-5, the V gene TRBV12-3 or TRBV12-4; TRBD1 matches at 10 bases. The J segment lost 6 bases and the V segment lost 5 bases, leaving 10 bases of the junction unmatched. This CDR3 contains 16 residues. CDR3 sequence: CASSPGRTGGSQPQHF. CDR3 DNA sequence: TGTGCCAGCAGTCCCGGTCGGACAGGGGGTAGTCAGCCCCAGCATTTT.

The sample holds a few counts of this clonotype. The V call is TRBV10-3, the J call TRBJ2-7; D may be TRBD2 (5 bases). Germline values: CDR1 ENHRY, CDR2 SYGVKD. The ends were cut back, 7 bases at V and 2 bases at J, with 15 bases in the middle. The CDR3 is 14 amino acids. This CDR3 reads CAIKMSGSAYEQYF. The CDR3 DNA reads as TGTGCCATCAAGATGTCGGGAAGCGCCTACGAGCAGTACTTC.

This chain uses TRBV4-1 with TRBJ1-1; 8 positions agree with TRBD1. This CDR3 contains 15 residues. Germline CDR1 is MGHRA and CDR2 is YSYEKL. The V segment lost 3 bases and the J segment 4 bases; nucleotides outside the gene matches: 7. The CDR3 DNA reads as TGCGCCAGCAGCCAGGCAACAGGGGGGGCCACTGAAGCTTTCTTT. This codes for CASSQATGGATEAFF.

V is TRBV10-2 and J is TRBJ2-5, with a possible D match to TRBD1 (5 bases). The CDR3 runs to 18 residues. Germline V gene lookup returns CDR1 WSHSY and CDR2 SAAADI. The ends were cut back, 3 bases at V and 5 bases at J, with 25 bases in the middle. The CDR3: CASSERGRAELSKETQYF. Written as DNA, the CDR3 is TGCGCCAGCAGTGAACGTGGCAGGGCCGAACTATCGAAGGAGACCCAGTACTTC.

This chain connects TRBV25-1 to TRBJ1-6; the D is unclear. Germline values: CDR1 MGHDK, CDR2 SYGVNS. This CDR3 is built from 16 residues. V gave up 9 bases and J gave up 7 bases, with 22 bases separating them. The CDR3: CASRATLSDYNSPLHF. The CDR3 region has the DNA TGTGCCAGTAGAGCGACGTTGAGCGATTACAATTCACCCCTCCACTTT.

The chain links TRBV6-2 or TRBV6-3 to TRBJ2-2; 10 positions match TRBD2. CDR3 length: 15 amino acids. The J segment lost 3 bases and the V segment lost 5 bases, leaving 3 bases of the junction unmatched. Germline V CDR1 and CDR2: MNHEY, SVGEGT. CDR3: CASSGTSGDTGELFF. CDR3 in DNA: TGTGCCAGCAGTGGTACTAGCGGGGACACCGGGGAGCTGTTTTTT.

This chain links TRBV7-9 with TRBJ2-5; D tentatively fits TRBD1 or TRBD2 (5 bases each). Trimming cost V 1 base and J 5 bases, with 17 bases left between them. The CDR3 length is 16 residues. Germline CDR1 SEHNR, CDR2 FQNEAQ (reference sequence). The CDR3 DNA sequence: TGTGCCAGCAGCTTAGATCTTGGGGCTAGCATGGAGACCCAGTACTTC. It codes for CASSLDLGASMETQYF.

The chain recombines TRBV10-3 with TRBJ1-2, with a tentative D call TRBD1 (6 bases). The CDR3 sequence is 13 residues long. CDR1 is ENHRY and CDR2 is SYGVKD in the germline V gene. Trimming cost V 4 bases and J 3 bases, with 9 bases left between them. The CDR3 region has the DNA TGTGCCATCAGTGTTAGGGGGGACTATGGCTACACCTTC. Its protein is CAISVRGDYGYTF.

This clonotype appeared once. Because the CDR3 is missing its conserved closing phenylalanine or tryptophan, this is likely a read error. Because the CDR3's place on the DNA is in doubt, the DNA is left out and the CDR3 is given as listed by TCRdb. The chain recombines TRBV7-6 with TRBJ2-7. Germline V gene data show CDR1 as SGHVS and CDR2 as FNYEAQ. The CDR3 has 8 amino acids, counting both end residues. The CDR3 is CASSLFCC.

This clonotype came up once. This chain connects TRBV25-1 to TRBJ1-5; D uncertain. The length of the CDR3 is 15 residues. Germline CDR1 MGHDK, CDR2 SYGVNS. V dropped 2 bases and J dropped 4 bases, with 12 bases sitting between them. CDR3 protein: CASSEDGGPNQPQHF. The DNA of the CDR3 is TGTGCCAGCAGTGAAGACGGCGGCCCAAATCAGCCCCAGCATTTT.

At least ten counts were recorded for this clonotype. J is TRBJ2-2 and V is TRBV9; 9 nucleotides agree with TRBD1. V lost 3 bases to trimming and J lost 7 bases; unmatched junction nucleotides: 7. This CDR3 has 15 amino acids. The germline CDR1 and CDR2 sequences are SGDLS and YYNGEE. CDR3 in amino acids: CASSGGQGQVGELFF. The CDR3, as DNA: TGTGCCAGCAGCGGGGGACAGGGCCAAGTCGGGGAGCTGTTTTTT.

V gene TRBV12-3 or TRBV12-4 combines with J gene TRBJ2-1; TRBD1 agrees at 7 bases. There are 15 residues in the CDR3. The trim removed 6 bases at V and 0 bases at J, leaving 5 bases unmatched. The CDR3: CASSPGQNSYNEQFF. DNA of the CDR3: TGTGCCAGCAGCCCGGGACAGAACTCCTACAATGAGCAGTTCTTC.

The J gene is TRBJ1-1, the V gene TRBV30; the D is unclear. This CDR3 is built from 12 residues. Looked up from germline, CDR1 is GTSNPN and CDR2 is SVGIG (reference sequence). V dropped 5 bases and J dropped 4 bases, with 11 bases sitting between them. CDR3 region: CAWAGVGTEAFF. DNA for the CDR3: TGTGCCTGGGCCGGGGTGGGCACTGAAGCTTTCTTT.